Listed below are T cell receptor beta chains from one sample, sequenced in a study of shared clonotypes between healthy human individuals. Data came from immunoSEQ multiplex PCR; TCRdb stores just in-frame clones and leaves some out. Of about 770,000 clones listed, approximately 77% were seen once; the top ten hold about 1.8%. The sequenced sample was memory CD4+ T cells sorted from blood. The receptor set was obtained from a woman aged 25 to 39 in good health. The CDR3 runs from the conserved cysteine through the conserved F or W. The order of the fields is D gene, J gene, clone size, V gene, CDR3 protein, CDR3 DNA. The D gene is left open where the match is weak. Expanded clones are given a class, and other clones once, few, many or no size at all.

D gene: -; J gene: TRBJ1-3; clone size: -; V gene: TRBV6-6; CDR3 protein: CASSYSPWTETIYF; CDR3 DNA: TGTGCCAGCAGTTACTCGCCTTGGACAGAGACCATATATTTT
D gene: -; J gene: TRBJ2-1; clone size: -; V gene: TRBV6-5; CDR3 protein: CASSRDPSYNEQFF; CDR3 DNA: TGTGCCAGCAGTCGGGACCCCTCCTACAATGAGCAGTTCTTC
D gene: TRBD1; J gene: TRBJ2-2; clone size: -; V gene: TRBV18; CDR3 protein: CASSPPSTGARYTGELFF; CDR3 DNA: TGTGCCAGCTCACCACCGTCTACAGGGGCTCGATACACCGGGGAGCTGTTTTTT
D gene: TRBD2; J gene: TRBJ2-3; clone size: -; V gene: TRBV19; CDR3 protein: CASSPRRLAGEQDTQYF; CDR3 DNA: TGTGCCAGTAGTCCCCGAAGACTAGCGGGAGAACAAGATACGCAGTATTTT
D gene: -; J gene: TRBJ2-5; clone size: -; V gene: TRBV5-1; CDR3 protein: CASSTSGGQETQYF; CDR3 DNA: TGCGCCAGCAGCACGTCCGGCGGCCAAGAGACCCAGTACTTC
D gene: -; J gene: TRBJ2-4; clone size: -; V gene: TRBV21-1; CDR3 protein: CARGLAEKSLAKNIQYF; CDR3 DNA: TGTGCCAGAGGACTAGCCGAAAAATCCTTAGCCAAAAACATTCAGTACTTC
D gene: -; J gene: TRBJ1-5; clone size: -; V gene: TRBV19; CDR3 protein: CASSITGTANNQPQHF; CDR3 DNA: TGTGCCAGTAGTATAACCGGGACGGCCAACAATCAGCCCCAGCATTTT
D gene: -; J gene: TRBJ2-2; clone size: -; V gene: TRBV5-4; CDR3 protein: CASSAGTGLNTGELFF; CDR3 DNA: TGTGCCAGCAGCGCCGGGACGGGACTTAACACCGGGGAGCTGTTTTTT
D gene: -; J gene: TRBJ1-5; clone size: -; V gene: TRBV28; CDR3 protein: CASSSFQGWQPQHF; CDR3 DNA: TGTGCCAGCAGTTCCTTCCAGGGGTGGCAGCCCCAGCATTTT
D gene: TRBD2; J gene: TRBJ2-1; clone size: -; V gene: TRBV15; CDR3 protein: CATSRDLASGRVSQFF; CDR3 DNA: TGTGCCACCAGCAGAGATCTGGCTAGCGGGAGAGTCTCACAGTTCTTC
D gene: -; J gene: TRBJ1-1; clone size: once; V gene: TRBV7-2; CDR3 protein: CASRRSMNTEAFF; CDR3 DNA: TGTGCCAGCAGAAGAAGTATGAACACTGAAGCTTTCTTT
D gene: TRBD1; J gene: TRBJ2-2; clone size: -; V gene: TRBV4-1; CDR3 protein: CASSLGTGTGELFF; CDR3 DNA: TGCGCCAGCAGCCTCGGGACAGGGACCGGGGAGCTGTTTTTT
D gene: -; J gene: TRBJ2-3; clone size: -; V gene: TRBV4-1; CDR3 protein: CASSQPGPYTDTQYF; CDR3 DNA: TGCGCCAGCAGCCAACCGGGACCCTACACAGATACGCAGTATTTT
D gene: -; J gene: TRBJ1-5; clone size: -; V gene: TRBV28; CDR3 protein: CASSFEGVAPQPQHF; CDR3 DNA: TGTGCCAGCAGTTTTGAGGGGGTTGCACCTCAGCCCCAGCATTTT
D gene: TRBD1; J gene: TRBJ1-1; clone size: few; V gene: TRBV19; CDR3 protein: CASRVQGIYTEAFF; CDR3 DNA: TGTGCCAGTAGGGTACAGGGGATATACACTGAAGCTTTCTTT
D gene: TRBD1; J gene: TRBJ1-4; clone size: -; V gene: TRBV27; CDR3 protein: CASSSGQGAAGEKLFF; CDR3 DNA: TGTGCCAGCAGTTCGGGACAGGGGGCTGCTGGAGAAAAACTGTTTTTT
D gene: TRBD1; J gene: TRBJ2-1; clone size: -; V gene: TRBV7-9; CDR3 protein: CASSNRQGASVRNEQFF; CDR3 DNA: TGTGCCAGCAGCAACCGACAGGGGGCGAGTGTTCGCAATGAGCAGTTCTTC
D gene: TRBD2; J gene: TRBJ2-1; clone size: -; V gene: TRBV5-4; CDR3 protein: CASSLDLAGSYNEQFF; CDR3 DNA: TGTGCCAGCAGCTTGGACTTAGCGGGTTCCTACAATGAGCAGTTCTTC
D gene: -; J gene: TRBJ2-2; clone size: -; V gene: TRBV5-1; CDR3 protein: CASREQDTGELFF; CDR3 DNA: TGCGCCAGCAGAGAACAAGACACCGGGGAGCTGTTTTTT
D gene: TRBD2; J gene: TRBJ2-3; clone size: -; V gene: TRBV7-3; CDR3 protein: CASSLGGLGLGDTQYF; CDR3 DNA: TGTGCCAGCAGCTTGGGGGGACTAGGATTGGGAGATACGCAGTATTTT
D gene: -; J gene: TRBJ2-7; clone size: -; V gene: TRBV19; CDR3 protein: CASSMTEGAYEQYF; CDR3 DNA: TGTGCCAGTAGTATGACTGAGGGGGCCTACGAGCAGTACTTC
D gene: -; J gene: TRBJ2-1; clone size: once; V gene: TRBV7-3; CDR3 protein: CASSLLAHTYNEQFF; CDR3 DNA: TGTGCCAGCAGCTTATTAGCGCATACCTACAATGAGCAGTTCTTC
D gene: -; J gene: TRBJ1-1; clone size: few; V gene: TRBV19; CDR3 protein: CASRKGDGNTEAFF; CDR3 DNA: TGTGCCAGTCGAAAGGGAGACGGGAACACTGAAGCTTTCTTT
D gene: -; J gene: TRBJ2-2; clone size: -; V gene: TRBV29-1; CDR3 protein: CSSRDTGTGELFF; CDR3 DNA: TGCAGCTCCCGGGACACGGGCACCGGGGAGCTGTTTTTT
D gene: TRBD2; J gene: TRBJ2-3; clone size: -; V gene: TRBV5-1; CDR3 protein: CASRTGGEPDTQYF; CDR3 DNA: TGCGCCAGCCGGACCGGGGGGGAGCCAGATACGCAGTATTTT
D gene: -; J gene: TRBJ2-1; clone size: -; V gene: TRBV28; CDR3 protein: CASSRYTRESEQFF; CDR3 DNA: TGTGCCAGCAGTCGATATACCCGGGAGAGTGAGCAGTTCTTC
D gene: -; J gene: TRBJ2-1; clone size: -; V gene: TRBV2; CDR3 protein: CASSFRGNEQFF; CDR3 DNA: TGTGCCAGCAGCTTTAGGGGTAATGAGCAGTTCTTC
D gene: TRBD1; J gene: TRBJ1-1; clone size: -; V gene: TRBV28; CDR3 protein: CASSPWTGTNTEAFF; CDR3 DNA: TGTGCCAGCAGCCCCTGGACAGGGACGAACACTGAAGCTTTCTTT
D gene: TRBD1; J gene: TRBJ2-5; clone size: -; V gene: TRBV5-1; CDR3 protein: CASSPGRTGPQETQYF; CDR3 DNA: TGCGCCAGCAGCCCCGGGCGGACAGGTCCACAAGAGACCCAGTACTTC
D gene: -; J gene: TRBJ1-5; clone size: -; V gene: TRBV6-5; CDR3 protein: CASSYGTEGRSQHF; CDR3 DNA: TGTGCCAGCAGTTACGGGACGGAAGGCCGGTCCCAGCATTTT
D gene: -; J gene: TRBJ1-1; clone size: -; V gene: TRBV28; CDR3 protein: CASSKNRPNTEAFF; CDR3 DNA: TGTGCCAGCAGTAAGAACCGGCCGAACACTGAAGCTTTCTTT
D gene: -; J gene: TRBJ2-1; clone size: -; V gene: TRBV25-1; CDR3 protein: CASTAEGSDGYNEQFF; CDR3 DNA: TGTGCCAGCACCGCCGAGGGCTCCGACGGTTACAATGAGCAGTTCTTC
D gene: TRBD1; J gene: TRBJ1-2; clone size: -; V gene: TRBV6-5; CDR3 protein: CASRMGQELYGYTF; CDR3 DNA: TGTGCCAGCAGAATGGGACAGGAACTTTATGGCTACACCTTC
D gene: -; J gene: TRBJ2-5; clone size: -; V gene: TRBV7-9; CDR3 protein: CASSFPTGPETQYF; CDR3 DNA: TGTGCCAGCAGCTTCCCTACGGGTCCGGAGACCCAGTACTTC
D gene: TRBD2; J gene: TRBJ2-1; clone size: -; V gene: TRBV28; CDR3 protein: CATLSPSGRFYEQFF; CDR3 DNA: TGTGCCACCCTTTCTCCTAGCGGGAGGTTTTATGAGCAGTTCTTC
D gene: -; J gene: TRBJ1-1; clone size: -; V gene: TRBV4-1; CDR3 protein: CASSHYERYALRGTTEAFF; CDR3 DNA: TGCGCCAGCAGCCATTATGAGAGATATGCCTTAAGAGGGACTACTGAAGCTTTCTTT
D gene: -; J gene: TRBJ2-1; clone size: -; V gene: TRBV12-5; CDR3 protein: CASGPPFGNEQFF; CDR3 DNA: TGTGCTAGTGGTCCCCCCTTCGGCAATGAGCAGTTCTTC
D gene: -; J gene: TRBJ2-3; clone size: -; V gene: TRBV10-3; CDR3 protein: CAISENTVTQYF; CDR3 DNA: TGTGCCATCAGTGAGAATACGGTTACGCAGTATTTT
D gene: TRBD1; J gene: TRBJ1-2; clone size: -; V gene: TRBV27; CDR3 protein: CASRGTGGYGYTF; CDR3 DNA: TGTGCCAGCAGGGGGACAGGTGGCTATGGCTACACCTTC
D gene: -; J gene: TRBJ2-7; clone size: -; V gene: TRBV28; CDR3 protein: CASSRTGSQGEQYF; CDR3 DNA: TGTGCCAGCAGTCGTACCGGGTCCCAGGGCGAGCAGTACTTC
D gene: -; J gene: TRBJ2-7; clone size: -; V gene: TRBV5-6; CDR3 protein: CASSLGGPNSYEQYF; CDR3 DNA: TGTGCCAGCAGCTTGGGGGGACCGAACTCCTACGAGCAGTACTTC
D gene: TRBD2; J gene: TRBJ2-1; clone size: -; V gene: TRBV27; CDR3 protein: CASSEWTSGRNEQFF; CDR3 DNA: TGTGCCAGCAGCGAATGGACTAGCGGGAGGAATGAGCAGTTCTTC
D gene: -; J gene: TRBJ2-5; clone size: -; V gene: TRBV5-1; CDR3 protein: CASSLDEGEETQYF; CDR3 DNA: TGCGCCAGCAGCTTGGACGAGGGAGAAGAGACCCAGTACTTC
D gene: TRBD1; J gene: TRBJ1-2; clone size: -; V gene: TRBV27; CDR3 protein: CASSLSVTGVYGYTF; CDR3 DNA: TGTGCCAGCAGTTTATCTGTGACAGGGGTCTATGGCTACACCTTC
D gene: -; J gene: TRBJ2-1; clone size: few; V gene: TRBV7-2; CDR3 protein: CASSLLSLTYNEQFF; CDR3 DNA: TGTGCCAGCAGCCTACTATCCCTCACCTACAATGAGCAGTTCTTC
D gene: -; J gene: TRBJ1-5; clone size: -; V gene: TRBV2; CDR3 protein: CASSVDRPGNQPQHF; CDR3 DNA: TGTGCCAGCAGTGTTGACAGGCCCGGCAATCAGCCCCAGCATTTT
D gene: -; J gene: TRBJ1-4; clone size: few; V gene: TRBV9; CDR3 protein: CASSSGTEEKLFF; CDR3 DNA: TGTGCCAGCAGCTCCGGGACTGAAGAAAAACTGTTTTTT
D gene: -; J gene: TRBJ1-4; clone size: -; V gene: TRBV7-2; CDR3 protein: CASSWTAREKLFF; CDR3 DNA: TGTGCCAGCAGCTGGACAGCCAGGGAAAAACTGTTTTTT
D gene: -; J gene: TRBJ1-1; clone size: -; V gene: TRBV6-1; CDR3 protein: CASSTGWTTYTEAFF; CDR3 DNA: TGTGCCAGCAGTACGGGATGGACAACCTACACTGAAGCTTTCTTT
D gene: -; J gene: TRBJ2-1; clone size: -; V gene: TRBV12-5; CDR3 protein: CASGLRRAYNEQFF; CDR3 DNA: TGTGCTAGTGGTTTGAGACGAGCCTACAATGAGCAGTTCTTC
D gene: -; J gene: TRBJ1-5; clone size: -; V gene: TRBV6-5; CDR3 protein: CASSYVGYSNQPQHF; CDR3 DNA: TGTGCCAGCAGTTACGTGGGATATAGCAATCAGCCCCAGCATTTT
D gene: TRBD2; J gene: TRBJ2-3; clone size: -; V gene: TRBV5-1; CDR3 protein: CASSLSSGITDTQYF; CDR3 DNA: TGCGCCAGCAGCCTCAGTAGCGGGATAACAGATACGCAGTATTTT
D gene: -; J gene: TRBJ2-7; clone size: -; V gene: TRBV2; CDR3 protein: CASTPDGGPRPYEQYF; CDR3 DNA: TGTGCCAGCACTCCGGATGGGGGGCCCCGTCCCTACGAGCAGTACTTC
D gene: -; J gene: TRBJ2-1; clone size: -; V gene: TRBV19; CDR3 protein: CASARGGSYNEQFF; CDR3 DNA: TGTGCCAGTGCAAGGGGCGGATCCTACAATGAGCAGTTCTTC
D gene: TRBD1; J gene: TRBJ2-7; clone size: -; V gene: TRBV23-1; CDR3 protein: CASRATGAPGGVGYEQYF; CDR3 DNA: TGCGCCAGCAGAGCGACAGGGGCGCCAGGAGGGGTGGGATACGAGCAGTACTTC
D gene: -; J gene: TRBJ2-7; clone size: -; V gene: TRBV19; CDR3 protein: CASSVSGYSSYEQYF; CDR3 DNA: TGTGCCAGTAGTGTATCCGGCTATTCCTCCTACGAGCAGTACTTC
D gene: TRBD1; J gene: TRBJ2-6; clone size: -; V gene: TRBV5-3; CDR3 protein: CARSGQGEKAGANVLTF; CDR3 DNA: TGTGCCAGAAGCGGACAGGGGGAGAAGGCTGGGGCCAACGTCCTGACTTTC
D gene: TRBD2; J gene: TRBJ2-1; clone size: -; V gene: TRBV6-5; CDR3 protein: CASLSGRRRNEQFF; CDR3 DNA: TGTGCCAGCCTTAGCGGGAGACGGCGGAATGAGCAGTTCTTC
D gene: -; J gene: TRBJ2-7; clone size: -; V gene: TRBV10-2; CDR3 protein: CASSERGGPSQYEQYF; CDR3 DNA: TGCGCCAGCAGTGAGAGGGGGGGGCCGTCTCAGTACGAGCAGTACTTC